These 26 T cell receptor beta chains originate from one sample sequenced in a study of cytomegalovirus exposure and HLA in healthy donors. PCR primers comprised 60 Vbeta and 13 Jbeta primers. Assay: immunoSEQ multiplex PCR; the TCRdb copy retains only in-frame clones and omits some. This sample carries hundreds of thousands of clones, 60% to 80% of them seen once, and the ten largest clones take about 2%. The sequencing sample was made of PBMCs. The receptor source for this set is a male donor in good health and CMV-seronegative.

This clone was recorded once. The V call is TRBV7-3, the J call TRBJ2-1; no clear D. V shed 2 bases and J shed 0 bases, with 14 bases lying between them. Germline lookup yields CDR1 SGHTA and CDR2 FQGTGA. The length of the CDR3 is 17 residues. DNA for the CDR3: TGTGCCAGCAGCTTATTCCCCACGGGTCTCTCCTACAATGAGCAGTTCTTC. It encodes CASSLFPTGLSYNEQFF.

The chain links TRBV25-1 to TRBJ2-1; D ambiguous. Germline CDR1 is MGHDK and CDR2 is SYGVNS. Trimming shortened V by 3 bases and J by 4 bases, and 10 bases separated the two germline ends. CDR3 size: 14 residues. The CDR3 DNA is TGTGCCAGCAGTGACCCCATCAGGTACAATGAGCAGTTCTTC. Its protein product is CASSDPIRYNEQFF. The full variable domain, in which reference TRBV25-1 and TRBJ2-1 provide the parts outside the CDR3, is EADIYQTPRYLVIGTGKKITLECSQTMGHDKMYWYQQDPGMELHLIHYSYGVNSTEKGDLSSESTVSRIRTEHFPLTLESARPSHTSQYLCASSDPIRYNEQFFGPGTRLTVL.

The chain carries TRBV4-2 and TRBJ1-5; D uncertain. This CDR3 comprises 15 residues. The V gene's germline CDR1 is LGHNA and CDR2 YNFKEQ. Deletions cut 0 bases from V and 2 bases from J, with 8 bases between. The CDR3 DNA sequence: TGTGCCAGCAGCCAAGATAGAACAGGCAATCAGCCCCAGCATTTT. This gives the protein CASSQDRTGNQPQHF.

The chain carries TRBV29-1 and TRBJ1-4, with D possibly matching TRBD1 (5 bases). Between the trimmed V and J ends, which lost 4 bases and 0 bases, there was a span of 9 bases. Germline V gene data show CDR1 as SQVTM and CDR2 as ANQGSEA. CDR3 length: 14 amino acids. The DNA for the CDR3 is TGCAGCGTTGCCACCAGGGCAACTAATGAAAAACTGTTTTTT. It specifies CSVATRATNEKLFF.

V and J are TRBV7-3 and TRBJ2-1; D is possibly TRBD1 (5 bases). Trimming shortened V by 5 bases and J by 3 bases, and 23 bases separated the two germline ends. Looked up from germline, CDR1 is SGHTA and CDR2 is FQGTGA. This CDR3 contains 18 residues. The CDR3 sequence: CASSPRSLIGAGYNEQFF. Written as DNA, the CDR3 is TGTGCCAGCAGCCCCCGCTCCCTTATTGGGGCTGGCTACAATGAGCAGTTCTTC.

The J gene is TRBJ1-1, the V gene TRBV29-1; 8 positions match TRBD1. The length of the CDR3 is 16 residues. The V gene's germline CDR1 is SQVTM and CDR2 ANQGSEA. Germline trimming cut 2 bases from V and 0 bases from J; bases unmatched to any gene: 8. The CDR3 DNA follows: TGCAGCGTTGAAAGGGACAGGAGTTTCATGAACACTGAAGCTTTCTTT. Amino acids: CSVERDRSFMNTEAFF.

V usage is TRBV28 and J usage is TRBJ2-5; D is uncertain. The CDR3 length is 12 residues. Trimming cost V 2 bases and J 3 bases, with 4 bases left between them. Germline V CDR1 and CDR2: MDHEN, SYDVKM. DNA of the CDR3: TGTGCCAGCAGTTTACTAGAAGAGACCCAGTACTTC. Its protein is CASSLLEETQYF.

Points on this clone: The junction departs from the called germline gene at one end, perhaps through a read error. Other DNA sequences in this sample translate to the same CDR3. V and J are TRBV5-6 and TRBJ2-2; TRBD2 aligns across 7 bases. Germline values: CDR1 SGHDT, CDR2 YYEEEE. This CDR3 is built from 15 residues. Here the CDR3 DNA reads TGCGCCAGCAGCCCAACGAGCGGGGTGGCCGGGGAGCTGTTTTTT. Translated: CASSPTSGVAGELFF. Drawing the rest from reference TRBV5-6 and TRBJ2-2, the complete variable domain is DAGVTQSPTHLIKTRGQQVTLRCSPKSGHDTVSWYQQALGQGPQFIFQYYEEEERQRGNFPDRFSGHQFPNYSSELNVNALLLGDSALYLCASSPTSGVAGELFFGEGSRLTVL.

The chain has TRBV6-6 and TRBJ1-1; 10 bases agree with TRBD1. CDR1 MNHNY and CDR2 SVGAGI come from the germline V gene (reference sequence). CDR3 length: 15 residues. J was trimmed by 2 bases and V by 5 bases; bases with no gene match: 5. The CDR3 bases are TGTGCCAGCAGTGTCCGGGACAGGGGCAACACTGAAGCTTTCTTT. Amino acids: CASSVRDRGNTEAFF.

The chain recombines TRBV13 with TRBJ1-3; a weak D match, TRBD1 (5 bases). V shed 3 bases and J shed 4 bases, with 10 bases lying between them. CDR3 size: 14 residues. Germline V gives CDR1 PRHDT, CDR2 FYEKMQ (reference sequence). CDR3 DNA sequence: TGTGCCAGCAGCTTGTTCGGGGGGGGAAACACCATATATTTT. It specifies CASSLFGGGNTIYF.

The genes are TRBV19 and TRBJ1-2; D remains unclear. Germline V gene sequence: CDR1 LNHDA, CDR2 SQIVND (reference sequence). The CDR3 is made up of 15 amino acids. Trimming removed 3 bases at V and 0 bases at J, with 11 bases between. The CDR3 spells CASSITRVANYGYTF. The CDR3 DNA reads as TGTGCCAGTAGTATTACGCGAGTAGCTAACTATGGCTACACCTTC.

The J gene is TRBJ2-4, the V gene TRBV7-2, with 7 nucleotides matching TRBD1. Germline-derived CDR1 and CDR2 are SGHTA and FQGNSA. The J segment lost 8 bases and the V segment lost 5 bases, leaving 9 bases of the junction unmatched. The CDR3 is 14 residues long. The CDR3 loop is CASSINAGGYIQYF. Written as DNA, the CDR3 is TGTGCCAGCAGCATTAACGCAGGGGGATACATTCAGTACTTC.

This clone occurred a few times. The CDR3 bases are TGTGCCAGCAGCTTAGGAGCGAGTCCTTCTTACAATGAGCAGTTCTTC. Its translation is CASSLGASPSYNEQFF. The gene calls are TRBV11-2 and TRBJ2-1; the D is unclear. Trimming shortened V by 1 base and J by 4 bases, and 14 bases separated the two germline ends. Germline V gives CDR1 SGHAT, CDR2 FQNNGV. CDR3 length equals 16 residues.

About this clone itself: One end of the junction varies from germline; a read error may be responsible. The chain recombines TRBV5-5 with TRBJ2-7; D might be TRBD1 (5 bases). The germline gives CDR1 SGHKS, CDR2 YYEKEE (reference sequence). The CDR3 has 12 residues. The CDR3 DNA reads TGTGCCAGCAGCAGCTCCCAGGGTCTCCGACGGTTC. This sequence encodes CASSSSQGLRRF.

J is TRBJ2-5 and V is TRBV5-1; 12 nucleotides align to TRBD2. V was clipped by 4 bases and J by 0 bases; unmatched bases: 4. The CDR3 contains 16 residues. Looked up from germline, CDR1 is SGHRS and CDR2 is YFSETQ. The CDR3 is CASSEGLAGDQETQYF. The CDR3 DNA reads as TGCGCCAGCAGCGAGGGACTAGCGGGCGACCAAGAGACCCAGTACTTC.

The J gene is TRBJ2-1, the V gene TRBV7-6; 11 bases are a match to TRBD2. The CDR3 sequence is 18 residues long. The V and J ends lost 1 base and 0 bases, in that order; junction bases with no gene match: 5. Germline CDR1 is SGHVS and CDR2 is FNYEAQ. Here the CDR3 reads CASSLVASGGSSYNEQFF. Written as DNA, the CDR3 is TGTGCCAGCAGCTTAGTGGCTAGCGGGGGGAGCTCCTACAATGAGCAGTTCTTC.

The genes are TRBV28 and TRBJ2-7, with 10 nucleotides matching TRBD1. The J segment lost 4 bases and the V segment lost 7 bases, leaving 7 bases of the junction unmatched. The length of the CDR3 is 14 residues. CDR1 MDHEN and CDR2 SYDVKM come from the germline V gene. The CDR3 DNA reads TGTGCCAGCACTCCCCGGGACAGGGGTTACGAGCAGTACTTC. As protein: CASTPRDRGYEQYF. The complete variable domain, with remaining parts taken from reference TRBV28 and TRBJ2-7, reads DVKVTQSSRYLVKRTGEKVFLECVQDMDHENMFWYRQDPGLGLRLIYFSYDVKMKEKGDIPEGYSVSREKKERFSLILESASTNQTSMYLCASTPRDRGYEQYFGPGTRLTVT.

V and J are TRBV30 and TRBJ1-3; no definite D call. CDR1 is GTSNPN and CDR2 is SVGIG in the germline V gene (reference sequence). The CDR3 spans 15 residues. V was clipped by 1 base and J by 0 bases, with 10 bases between them. CDR3 loop: CAWSATRISGNTIYF. CDR3 DNA: TGTGCCTGGAGTGCGACTCGAATCTCTGGAAACACCATATATTTT.

The chain combines TRBV7-9 with TRBJ2-7; a possible D gene is TRBD2 (5 bases). CDR1 is SEHNR, CDR2 FQNEAQ, per germline (reference sequence). This CDR3 is 13 amino acids long. Trimming left V 4 bases short and J 7 bases short, with 14 bases between. The CDR3 sequence is CASSSPLRAEQYF. CDR3 bases: TGTGCCAGCAGCTCACCCCTGAGGGCAGAGCAGTACTTC. Full variable domain (outside the CDR3, taken from reference TRBV7-9 and TRBJ2-7): DTGVSQNPRHKITKRGQNVTFRCDPISEHNRLYWYRQTLGQGPEFLTYFQNEAQLEKSRLLSDRFSAERPKGSFSTLEIQRTEQGDSAMYLCASSSPLRAEQYFGPGTRLTVT.

The chain couples TRBV7-8 to TRBJ1-2; TRBD1 agrees at 9 bases. CDR3 length: 17 amino acids. Germline V gene data show CDR1 as SGHVS and CDR2 as FQNEAQ. V shed 4 bases and J 4 bases; nucleotides not matched to a gene: 13. CDR3 residues: CASSSRILGQGTYGYTF. The CDR3 coding sequence is TGTGCCAGCAGCTCCCGTATCTTGGGACAGGGTACCTATGGCTACACCTTC.

The chain joins TRBV7-8 to TRBJ2-7; the match to TRBD1 covers 10 bases. V was pared by 5 bases and J by 6 bases, with 10 bases of the junction left unmatched. CDR1 is SGHVS and CDR2 is FQNEAQ in the germline V gene. This CDR3 has 15 amino acids. The CDR3 sequence is CASSPQGTGAIEQYF. In DNA form, the CDR3 reads TGTGCCAGCAGCCCCCAGGGGACAGGGGCAATCGAGCAGTACTTC.

Written as DNA, the CDR3 is TGTGCCACCCAGGGTGGCGGGGCGAAGGAAGAGACCCAGTACTTC. This encodes CATQGGGAKEETQYF. The chain employs TRBV11-2 and TRBJ2-5; D might be TRBD2 (6 bases). Trimming cost V 10 bases and J 3 bases, with 21 bases left between them. The CDR3 length is 15 residues. Germline CDR1 SGHAT, CDR2 FQNNGV.

The rearrangement uses TRBV5-6 and TRBJ2-1; 7 bases are shared with TRBD1. Germline assignment: CDR1 SGHDT and CDR2 YYEEEE. The CDR3 has 13 amino acids. V was pared by 0 bases and J by 12 bases, with 6 bases of the junction left unmatched. For the CDR3, the DNA is TGTGCCAGCAGCTTGGGACAGGGAACGAGGCAGTTCTTC. Residues: CASSLGQGTRQFF.

V and J are TRBV11-1 and TRBJ2-3, with 7 bases that match TRBD2. CDR1 is SGHAT, CDR2 FQDESV, per germline (reference sequence). This CDR3 contains 15 residues. J gave up 0 bases and V 3 bases, and 3 bases lay outside the gene matches. Written as DNA, the CDR3 is TGTGCCAGCAGCTTCGGGGGGATCAGCACAGATACGCAGTATTTT. Its translation is CASSFGGISTDTQYF.

The J gene is TRBJ1-6, the V gene TRBV7-3, with 8 bases aligning to TRBD1. Germline assignment: CDR1 SGHTA and CDR2 FQGTGA. CDR3 size: 15 residues. V was pared by 6 bases and J by 7 bases, with 8 bases of the junction left unmatched. This chain's CDR3 is CASSSAGTGNSPLHF. The CDR3 coding sequence is TGTGCCAGCAGTTCTGCCGGGACAGGAAATTCACCCCTCCACTTT.

The chain carries TRBV7-2 and TRBJ2-2; D might be TRBD1 (7 bases). Germline V lookup: CDR1 SGHTA, CDR2 FQGNSA. This CDR3 contains 17 residues. Trimming cost V 1 base and J 1 base, with 13 bases left between them. CDR3 sequence (DNA): TGTGCCAGCAGCTTAGAATGGAGGGACAGGAACACCGGGGAGCTGTTTTTT. Its translation is CASSLEWRDRNTGELFF.